This T cell receptor (beta chain) is from a study of T cells after yellow fever vaccination. The CDR3 loop spans 13 amino acids. Looked up from germline, CDR1 is DFQATT and CDR2 is SNEGSKA (reference sequence). V was clipped by 5 bases and J by 1 base, with 11 bases between them. Study-wide results and caveats: Abundant bulk-population clonotypes could contaminate the FACS-sorted repertoires. In post-booster samples, most primary-vaccination clones reappeared (about 95% CD4, roughly 90% CD8).

TCRdb re-called the 5' RACE reads through MiXCR, storing one row per CDR3 protein. Of 200,000 to 300,000 distinct CDR3 sequences listed, 5.5% to 8.5% are singletons. This clonotype showed up many times. Its antigen is currently unknown. The TCR originated in a young man who received the YFV17D yellow fever vaccine. The chain links TRBV20-1 to TRBJ1-1; D not certain. This specimen consisted of CD4+ T cells sorted from PBMCs, obtained on the day of the yellow fever booster vaccination. The DNA of the CDR3 is TGCAGTGCTGATCGGCGGCGGAACACTGAAGCTTTCTTT. It encodes CSADRRRNTEAFF.